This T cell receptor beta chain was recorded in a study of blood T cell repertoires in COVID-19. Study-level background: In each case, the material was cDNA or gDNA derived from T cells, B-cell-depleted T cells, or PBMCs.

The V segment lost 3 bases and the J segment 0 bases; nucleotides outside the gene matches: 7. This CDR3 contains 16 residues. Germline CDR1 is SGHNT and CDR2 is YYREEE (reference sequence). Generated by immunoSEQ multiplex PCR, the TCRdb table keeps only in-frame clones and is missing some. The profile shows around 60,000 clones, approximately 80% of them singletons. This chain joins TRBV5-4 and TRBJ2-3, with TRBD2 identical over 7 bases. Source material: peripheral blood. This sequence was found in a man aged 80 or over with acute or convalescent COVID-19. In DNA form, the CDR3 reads TGTGCCAGCAGCTCCGGGGACTACTTCAGCACAGATACGCAGTATTTT. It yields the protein CASSSGDYFSTDTQYF.